This T cell receptor (beta chain) came from a study of T cells after yellow fever vaccination. This clonotype was seen at least ten times. TCRdb processed the 5' RACE reads anew with MiXCR; each CDR3 protein has one entry. Of a few hundred thousand distinct CDR3 sequences in the sample, roughly 3.5% were seen once. The CDR3 runs to 15 residues. The V and J ends lost 3 bases and 1 base, in that order; junction bases with no gene match: 4. The receptor was isolated from a young man who received the YFV17D yellow fever vaccine. This rearrangement joins TRBV12-3 or TRBV12-4 to TRBJ2-3; 7 bases fit TRBD2. The starting material was PBMCs, obtained on the day of the yellow fever booster vaccination. CDR3 sequence reads: CASSLGGVGTDTQYF. CDR3 bases: TGTGCCAGCAGTTTGGGGGGGGTGGGCACAGATACGCAGTATTTT.